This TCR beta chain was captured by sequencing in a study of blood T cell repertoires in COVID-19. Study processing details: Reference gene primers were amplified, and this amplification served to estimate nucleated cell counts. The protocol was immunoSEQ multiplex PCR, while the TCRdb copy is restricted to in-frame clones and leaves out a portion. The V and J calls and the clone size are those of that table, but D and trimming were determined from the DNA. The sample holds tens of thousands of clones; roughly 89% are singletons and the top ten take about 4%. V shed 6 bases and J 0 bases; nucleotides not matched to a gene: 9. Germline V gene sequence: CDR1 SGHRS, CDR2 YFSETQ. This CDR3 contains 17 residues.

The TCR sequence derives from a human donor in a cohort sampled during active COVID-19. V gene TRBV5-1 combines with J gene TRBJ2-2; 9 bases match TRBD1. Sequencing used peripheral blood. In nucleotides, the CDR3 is TGCGCCAGCAAAGGGACAGGGTCTATTTCGAACACCGGGGAGCTGTTTTTT. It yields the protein CASKGTGSISNTGELFF.